One sample yielded the 21 T cell receptor beta chains listed below, sequenced in a study of molecular identifiers for immune sequencing clone quantification. TCRdb itself ran the PCR reads through MiXCR, one entry per CDR3 protein. Among over 550,000 distinct CDR3 sequences listed, about 25% were seen once. What was sequenced was naive CD8+ T cells from blood, with Jurkat cell RNA spiked in. Subset described: FACS-sorted CD8+CD4-CCR7+CD45RA+ naive T cells. The receptors were sampled from a human donor in good health. Some libraries in this study had Jurkat cell RNA spiked in.

Notes on this clonotype: One end of the junction varies from germline; a read error may be responsible. The CDR3 DNA reads as TGCGCCAGCCGCCAAGATCTGGGGGGGTGGACCGGGGAGCTGTTTTTT. Translating it yields CASRQDLGGWTGELFF. This rearrangement joins TRBV4-1 to TRBJ2-2; 7 bases match TRBD2. There are 16 residues in the CDR3. Germline lookup yields CDR1 MGHRA and CDR2 YSYEKL.

This clonotype was detected ten times or more. The rearrangement joins TRBV6-2 or TRBV6-3 to TRBJ2-7, with D unclear. V dropped 4 bases and J dropped 7 bases, with 14 bases sitting between them. The CDR3 extends over 13 amino acids. Per the germline V gene, CDR1 is MNHEY and CDR2 is SVGEGT. CDR3 DNA sequence: TGTGCCAGCAGTTCCAGGACGGCTTGGGAGCAGTACTTC. It translates to CASSSRTAWEQYF.

This clonotype was recorded a few times. The CDR3 end shows no conserved phenylalanine or tryptophan, and so a read error is likely. V gene TRBV7-6 combines with J gene TRBJ2-7, with D perhaps matching TRBD1 (6 bases). Germline V gene data show CDR1 as SGHVS and CDR2 as FNYEAQ. There are 14 residues in the CDR3. Trimming shortened V by 1 base and J by 3 bases, and 10 bases separated the two germline ends. The CDR3 spells CASSLVGDNYEQYS. The CDR3, as DNA: TGTGCCAGCAGCTTAGTCGGGGACAACTACGAGCAGTACTCC.

This clonotype occurred many times. V usage is TRBV27 and J usage is TRBJ1-5, with D possibly being TRBD1 (6 bases). The germline V and J ends were trimmed by 2 bases and 0 bases, with 14 bases remaining between them. The CDR3 is made up of 17 amino acids. The germline CDR1 and CDR2 sequences are MNHEY and SMNVEV (reference sequence). The CDR3 sequence: CASSLTAGDYSNQPQHF. As DNA, the CDR3 is TGTGCCAGCAGTTTAACGGCAGGGGATTATAGCAATCAGCCCCAGCATTTT.

The chain has TRBV3-1 and TRBJ2-5; 9 bases line up with TRBD2. Germline V CDR1 and CDR2: LGHDT, YNNKEL (reference sequence). Losses at the gene ends were 2 bases for V and 5 bases for J; bases not matched to a gene: 15. The CDR3 length is 18 residues. The CDR3 region has the DNA TGTGCCAGCAGCCAATTTGGCGGGGGGGTTTTATTTGGGGAGACCCAGTACTTC. It is translated as CASSQFGGGVLFGETQYF.

This clonotype was seen at least ten times. V gene TRBV7-2 combines with J gene TRBJ1-1; 8 nucleotides agree with TRBD1. V lost 6 bases and J lost 0; bases outside the gene matches: 9. The CDR3 is made up of 16 amino acids. Per germline, CDR1 SGHTA and CDR2 FQGNSA. CDR3 bases: TGTGCCAGCAGACAAATCGGACAGGGAATGAACACTGAAGCTTTCTTT. Amino acid sequence: CASRQIGQGMNTEAFF. The full variable domain, with the rest looked up from reference TRBV7-2 and TRBJ1-1, is GAGVSQSPSNKVTEKGKDVELRCDPISGHTALYWYRQSLGQGLEFLIYFQGNSAPDKSGLPSDRFSAERTGGSVSTLTIQRTQQEDSAVYLCASRQIGQGMNTEAFFGQGTRLTVV.

V usage is TRBV20-1 and J usage is TRBJ2-7, with 8 nucleotides matching TRBD2. Looked up from germline, CDR1 is DFQATT and CDR2 is SNEGSKA (reference sequence). The trim removed 3 bases at V and 3 bases at J, leaving 4 bases unmatched. The CDR3 is 13 amino acids. DNA of the CDR3: TGCAGTGCTAGCGGGGGGGCCATCTACGAGCAGTACTTC. Its translation is CSASGGAIYEQYF.

As concerns this clonotype: A clone one base away is much larger, so this may be a read error. The chain has TRBV4-3 and TRBJ2-7; D is possibly TRBD1 or TRBD2 (5 bases each). The CDR3 consists of 14 residues. Germline CDR1 reads LGHNA; CDR2 reads YSLEER. CDR3 nucleotides: TGCGCCAGCAGCCAAAATCTGGGGGATTACGTGCAGTACTTC. Protein: CASSQNLGDYVQYF.

The chain joins TRBV27 to TRBJ2-6, with D uncertain. The CDR3 has 15 residues. Looked up from germline, CDR1 is MNHEY and CDR2 is SMNVEV (reference sequence). V was pared by 6 bases and J by 0 bases, with 9 bases between. In DNA, the CDR3 is TGTGCCAGCAGCCTACAGCTCTCTGGGGCCAACGTCCTGACTTTC. The encoded protein is CASSLQLSGANVLTF.

This clonotype occurred once. Because it lacks the conserved phenylalanine or tryptophan at the end, this CDR3 is likely a read error. The chain combines TRBV6-6 with TRBJ1-6; D gene uncertain. Germline CDR1 and CDR2: MNHNY and SVGAGI (reference sequence). Trimming removed 10 bases at V and 12 bases at J, with 16 bases between. CDR3 length: 12 residues. This CDR3 is CATTEPDGPLHS. CDR3 coding DNA: TGTGCCACCACAGAACCGGATGGACCCCTCCACTCT.

There are many counts of this clonotype. The chain couples TRBV30 to TRBJ2-1, with 7 bases fitting TRBD2. Germline CDR1 and CDR2: GTSNPN and SVGIG (reference sequence). The CDR3 spans 14 residues. With 3 bases clipped from V and 0 bases from J, the junction kept 2 bases outside the gene matches. DNA of the CDR3: TGTGCCTGGAGAGGCGGGAGCTCCTACAATGAGCAGTTCTTC. It specifies CAWRGGSSYNEQFF. The full variable domain, completed using reference TRBV30 and TRBJ2-1, is SQTIHQWPATLVQPVGSPLSLECTVEGTSNPNLYWYRQAAGRGLQLLFYSVGIGQISSEVPQNLSASRPQDRQFILSSKKLLLSDSGFYLCAWRGGSSYNEQFFGPGTRLTVL.

This clonotype has more than one count but fewer than ten. This chain links TRBV7-2 with TRBJ1-5; unclear D gene. The CDR3 has 14 residues. The V and J ends lost 4 bases and 3 bases respectively, with 10 bases between them. CDR1 is SGHTA and CDR2 is FQGNSA in the germline V gene. This CDR3 is CASSSNSYNQPQHF. CDR3 sequence (DNA): TGTGCCAGCAGCTCAAACAGTTACAATCAGCCCCAGCATTTT.

There are many counts of this clonotype. CDR3 DNA: TGCAGTGCTAGTGCCCTGGACCGGGACTACCAACTGAGGGGCTACGAGCAGTACTTC. It codes for CSASALDRDYQLRGYEQYF. V usage is TRBV20-1 and J usage is TRBJ2-7; 7 bases line up with TRBD2. Trimming removed 3 bases from V and 3 bases from J; junction bases left unmatched: 23. The germline CDR1 and CDR2 sequences are DFQATT and SNEGSKA (reference sequence). The CDR3 contains 19 residues.

This clonotype appeared many times. The chain carries TRBV28 and TRBJ2-7; D assignment may be TRBD1 or TRBD2 (5 bases each). This CDR3 has 15 amino acids. Trimming removed 7 bases from V and 2 bases from J, with 18 bases in between. Germline values: CDR1 MDHEN, CDR2 SYDVKM. Here the CDR3 reads CASTVGTEPTYEQYF. The CDR3 DNA reads as TGTGCCAGCACTGTCGGGACCGAGCCCACCTACGAGCAGTACTTC. Supplemented by reference TRBV28 and TRBJ2-7, the full variable domain reads DVKVTQSSRYLVKRTGEKVFLECVQDMDHENMFWYRQDPGLGLRLIYFSYDVKMKEKGDIPEGYSVSREKKERFSLILESASTNQTSMYLCASTVGTEPTYEQYFGPGTRLTVT.

There are many counts of this clonotype. The CDR3 nucleotides read TGTGCCTGGAGTGTAGGGGTCAGGGGGCATGGTACTGAAGCTTTCTTT. This translates into CAWSVGVRGHGTEAFF. This rearrangement joins TRBV30 to TRBJ1-1, with 8 bases lining up with TRBD1. The CDR3 spans 16 residues. CDR1 is GTSNPN, CDR2 SVGIG, per germline (reference sequence). Trimming cost V 0 bases and J 5 bases; bases outside gene matches: 11.

This clonotype was found many times. A much larger clonotype is one base distant, so this may be a read error. V usage is TRBV9 and J usage is TRBJ2-7; 9 nucleotides line up with TRBD1. Germline CDR1 is SGDLS and CDR2 is YYNGEE. J gave up 2 bases and V 0 bases, and 0 bases lay outside the gene matches. The CDR3 is 14 residues long. Written as DNA, the CDR3 is TGTGCCAGCAGCGTAGGGACAGGGGCCTACGAGCAGTACTTC. This codes for CASSVGTGAYEQYF.

The J gene is TRBJ2-5, the V gene TRBV4-2; D gene ambiguous. V lost 5 bases and J 5 bases, leaving 12 bases between the germline ends. The CDR3 length is 13 residues. The germline CDR1 and CDR2 sequences are LGHNA and YNFKEQ. This CDR3 reads CASSYGDGETQYF. CDR3 nucleotide sequence: TGTGCCAGCAGCTACGGTGATGGCGAGACCCAGTACTTC.

As concerns this clonotype: One base away lies a much larger clone, so this may be a sequencing read error. The chain employs TRBV14 and TRBJ1-2, with no clear D. The V end lost 3 bases, the J end lost 4 bases, and 12 bases lay between the germline ends. This CDR3 contains 14 residues. CDR1 and CDR2 from the germline V gene are SGHDN and FVKESK. CDR3 nucleotides: TGTGCCAGCAGCCACCTGAACGGACTCTATGGCTACACCTTC. It translates to CASSHLNGLYGYTF.

Concerning this clonotype itself: Just one base apart from a much larger clone, this may be a read error. The chain links TRBV27 to TRBJ1-1; 11 bases line up with TRBD1. The germline V gene encodes CDR1 MNHEY and CDR2 SMNVEV (reference sequence). This CDR3 has 16 residues. Here the CDR3 reads CAISSGQGAYDTEAFF. The CDR3 nucleotides are TGTGCCATCAGTTCCGGACAGGGGGCTTATGACACTGAAGCTTTCTTT.

There are a few counts of this clonotype. The V and J genes are TRBV5-1 and TRBJ1-1, with 7 nucleotides matching TRBD1. Germline V gene data show CDR1 as SGHRS and CDR2 as YFSETQ. The CDR3 sequence is 17 residues long. V lost 0 bases and J lost 3; bases outside the gene matches: 11. CDR3 DNA: TGCGCCAGCAGCTTGGATGTTGGGGCCAGGGGGTACACTGAAGCTTTCTTT. It is translated as CASSLDVGARGYTEAFF. Full variable domain (rest looked up from reference TRBV5-1 and TRBJ1-1): KAGVTQTPRYLIKTRGQQVTLSCSPISGHRSVSWYQQTPGQGLQFLFEYFSETQRNKGNFPGRFSGRQFSNSRSEMNVSTLELGDSALYLCASSLDVGARGYTEAFFGQGTRLTVV.

This clonotype occurred many times. This rearrangement joins TRBV12-3 or TRBV12-4 to TRBJ1-1, with D perhaps matching TRBD1 (6 bases). The CDR3 covers 13 residues. V was pared by 7 bases and J by 7 bases, with 16 bases between. The CDR3 loop reads CASIQTGSVEAFF. DNA of the CDR3: TGTGCCAGCATCCAAACAGGGTCCGTTGAAGCTTTCTTT.